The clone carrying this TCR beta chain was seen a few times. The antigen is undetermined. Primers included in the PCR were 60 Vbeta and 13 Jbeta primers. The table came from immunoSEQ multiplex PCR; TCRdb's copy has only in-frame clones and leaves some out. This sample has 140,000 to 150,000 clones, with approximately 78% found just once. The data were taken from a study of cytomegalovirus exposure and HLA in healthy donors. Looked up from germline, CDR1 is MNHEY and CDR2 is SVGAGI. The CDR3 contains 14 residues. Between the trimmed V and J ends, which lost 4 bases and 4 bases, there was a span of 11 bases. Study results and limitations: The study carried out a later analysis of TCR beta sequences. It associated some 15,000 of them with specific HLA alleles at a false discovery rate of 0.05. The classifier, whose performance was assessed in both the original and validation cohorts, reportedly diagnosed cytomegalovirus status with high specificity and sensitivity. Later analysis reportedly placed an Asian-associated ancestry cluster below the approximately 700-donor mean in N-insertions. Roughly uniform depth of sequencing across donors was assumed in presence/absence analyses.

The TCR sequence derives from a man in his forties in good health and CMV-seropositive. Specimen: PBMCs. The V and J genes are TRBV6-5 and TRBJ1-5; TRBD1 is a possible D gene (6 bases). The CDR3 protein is CASSSPDRNQPQHF. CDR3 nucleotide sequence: TGTGCCAGCAGTTCCCCGGACAGAAATCAGCCCCAGCATTTT.